The clone carrying this T cell receptor beta chain was picked up many times. The record originates from a study of regulatory T cells in long-lasting Graves disease. The CDR3 length is 14 residues. CDR1 and CDR2 (germline): SGHNT, YENEEA. The V end lost 1 base, the J end lost 3 bases, and 6 bases lay between the germline ends. Researchers made TCR beta libraries by using iRepertoire HTBI primers and running Arm-PCR on CDR3 regions. In TCRdb, the multiplex PCR reads were re-called with MiXCR into one record per CDR3 protein. The sample records over 450,000 distinct CDR3 sequences, about 11% being singletons. The sample's time point: newly diagnosed GD, antithyroid drugs for less than 3 months. The authors made the TCR library using RNA they extracted from PBMCs. These data also formed part of another study, on T cells in Graves' hyperthyroidism and ophthalmopathy.

The sequenced sample was peripheral blood mononuclear cells (PBMCs), obtained at new diagnosis, from a patient treated with antithyroid drugs. The rearrangement joins TRBV11-3 to TRBJ2-2, with D tentatively TRBD1 (5 bases). This sequence originates from a woman aged 25 to 45 with Graves disease. The CDR3 loop reads CASSLGGYTGELFF. In DNA form, the CDR3 reads TGTGCCAGCAGCTTAGGGGGCTACACCGGGGAGCTGTTTTTT.